This entry describes one T cell receptor (beta chain). Antigen unknown. The PCR used 60 Vbeta and 13 Jbeta primers. The data were produced by immunoSEQ multiplex PCR, yet TCRdb's version contains in-frame clones alone and is incomplete. Of 300,000 or so clones in the sample, 70% to 90% were seen once. The sample belongs to a study of cytomegalovirus exposure and HLA in healthy donors. The CDR3 extends over 14 amino acids. CDR1 and CDR2 from the germline V gene are SEHNR and FQNEAQ (reference sequence). The V segment lost 8 bases and the J segment 9 bases; nucleotides outside the gene matches: 9. Notes on the study in general: In a later analysis, HLA-associated beta chains showed higher expansion and lower generation probabilities than comparable chains. It was taken for granted in presence/absence analyses that sequencing depth across donors was roughly uniform. Donors belonging to an Asian-associated ancestry cluster reportedly showed fewer N-insertions in productive TCRs than the 666-donor mean, according to what a later analysis found. About 90% or about 30% of the time was how often most TCR beta V segments were productive, according to an earlier analysis.

Sequencing input: PBMCs. This chain uses TRBV7-9 with TRBJ1-6; the match to TRBD1 covers 8 bases. The TCR originated in a woman in her thirties or forties in good health and CMV-seropositive. This CDR3 reads CASAGQGPISPLHF. The CDR3 region has the DNA TGTGCCAGCGCCGGACAGGGCCCCATTTCACCCCTCCACTTT.